Listed below are T cell receptor beta chains from one sample, sequenced in a study of beta chain features in type 1 diabetes. The assay was immunoSEQ multiplex PCR, and TCRdb's table has in-frame clones only and misses some. The sample lists roughly 180,000 clones, about 13% occurring once. Sequencing used central memory CD4+ T cells from blood. The receptors stem from a young woman in good health. Each CDR3 is given with its conserved first and last residue. Fields, in order: J gene, clone size, V gene, D gene, CDR3 DNA, CDR3 protein. The D gene is left open where the match is weak. Size is omitted from some rows. Given values are once, few, many or a class for expanded clones.

J gene: TRBJ2-7
clone size: few
V gene: TRBV7-9
D gene: NA
CDR3 DNA: TGTGCCAGCAGCCCCATGACAGCCTCCTACGAGCAGTACTTC
CDR3 protein: CASSPMTASYEQYF

J gene: TRBJ2-1
clone size: few
V gene: TRBV29-1
D gene: NA
CDR3 DNA: TGCAGCGTTGAGGGCCAGTACAATGAGCAGTTCTTC
CDR3 protein: CSVEGQYNEQFF

J gene: TRBJ1-5
clone size: NA
V gene: TRBV28
D gene: NA
CDR3 DNA: TGTGCCAGCAGTCGTCGGAACAGGGACAATCAGCCCCAGCATTTT
CDR3 protein: CASSRRNRDNQPQHF

J gene: TRBJ2-2
clone size: NA
V gene: TRBV7-9
D gene: TRBD1
CDR3 DNA: TGTGCCACCCATTCCCAGGGGGTCGACACCGGGGAGCTGTTTTTT
CDR3 protein: CATHSQGVDTGELFF

J gene: TRBJ1-5
clone size: few
V gene: TRBV27
D gene: TRBD1
CDR3 DNA: TGTGCCAGCAGTTCTGGACAGGGACTTTCGCCCCAGCATTTT
CDR3 protein: CASSSGQGLSPQHF

J gene: TRBJ2-1
clone size: NA
V gene: TRBV29-1
D gene: TRBD1
CDR3 DNA: TGCAGCGGAAGGGGACAGGGGGTCCTTAGCTCCTACAATGAGCAGTTCTTC
CDR3 protein: CSGRGQGVLSSYNEQFF

J gene: TRBJ1-1
clone size: few
V gene: TRBV28
D gene: NA
CDR3 DNA: TGTGCCAGCAGTCCCAACAGAGAGGCTTTCTTT
CDR3 protein: CASSPNREAFF

J gene: TRBJ2-1
clone size: NA
V gene: TRBV7-2
D gene: NA
CDR3 DNA: TGTGCCAGCAGCTCAGACTTTGCGGGGTACAATGAGCAGTTCTTC
CDR3 protein: CASSSDFAGYNEQFF

J gene: TRBJ2-1
clone size: NA
V gene: TRBV19
D gene: TRBD1
CDR3 DNA: TGTGCCAGTAGGCCCGGACAGGGGAGCAATGAGCAGTTCTTC
CDR3 protein: CASRPGQGSNEQFF

J gene: TRBJ2-7
clone size: few
V gene: TRBV30
D gene: NA
CDR3 DNA: TGTGCCTGGAGTGTACTAAGTCGTGGGGAGCAGTACTTC
CDR3 protein: CAWSVLSRGEQYF

J gene: TRBJ2-4
clone size: few
V gene: TRBV7-9
D gene: TRBD2
CDR3 DNA: TGTGCCAGCAGCCACCTAGCGGGAAACATTCAGTACTTC
CDR3 protein: CASSHLAGNIQYF

J gene: TRBJ1-2
clone size: few
V gene: TRBV4-2
D gene: NA
CDR3 DNA: TGTGCCAGCAGCCAAGATTACGGGGATCGGTATGGCTACACCTTC
CDR3 protein: CASSQDYGDRYGYTF

J gene: TRBJ1-4
clone size: few
V gene: TRBV4-1
D gene: TRBD1
CDR3 DNA: TGCGCCAGCAGCCAGAGCCCGGGACAGACTAATGAAAAACTGTTTTTT
CDR3 protein: CASSQSPGQTNEKLFF

J gene: TRBJ2-1
clone size: NA
V gene: TRBV5-1
D gene: TRBD2
CDR3 DNA: TGCGCCAGCAGCTTCTACGCCGGGACTAGAGATGGTGAGCAGTTCTTC
CDR3 protein: CASSFYAGTRDGEQFF

J gene: TRBJ1-1
clone size: few
V gene: TRBV30
D gene: NA
CDR3 DNA: TGTGCCTGTACCCGGGACAAAGAAGCTTTCTTT
CDR3 protein: CACTRDKEAFF

J gene: TRBJ1-1
clone size: many
V gene: TRBV5-4
D gene: NA
CDR3 DNA: TGTGCCAGCAGCAAAAGTTTGACAGGAAAGAACACTGAAGCTTTCTTT
CDR3 protein: CASSKSLTGKNTEAFF

J gene: TRBJ2-7
clone size: few
V gene: TRBV7-6
D gene: TRBD2
CDR3 DNA: TGTGCCAGCAGCTTAGGACTAGCAGAACACGAGCAGTACTTC
CDR3 protein: CASSLGLAEHEQYF

J gene: TRBJ2-2
clone size: NA
V gene: TRBV4-2
D gene: NA
CDR3 DNA: TGTGCCAGCAGCCGATACGGACAGAACACCGGGGAGCTGTTTTTT
CDR3 protein: CASSRYGQNTGELFF

J gene: TRBJ2-1
clone size: NA
V gene: TRBV4-2
D gene: TRBD2
CDR3 DNA: TGTGCCAGCAGCCGGGGGACTAGCGGGTCCTCCCCTCTTCACGAGCAGTTCTTC
CDR3 protein: CASSRGTSGSSPLHEQFF

J gene: TRBJ2-5
clone size: NA
V gene: TRBV2
D gene: TRBD2
CDR3 DNA: TGTGCCAGCAGTGATACGCGACTAGCGGGAGAGCAACGAGAGACCCAGTACTTC
CDR3 protein: CASSDTRLAGEQRETQYF

J gene: TRBJ2-7
clone size: few
V gene: TRBV5-6
D gene: NA
CDR3 DNA: TGTGCCAGCAGCTTGTTCGAGGCCTACGAGCAGTACTTC
CDR3 protein: CASSLFEAYEQYF

J gene: TRBJ1-1
clone size: NA
V gene: TRBV7-3
D gene: NA
CDR3 DNA: TGTGCCAGCAGCTTAGGGGGCCGGAACACTGAAGCTTTCTTT
CDR3 protein: CASSLGGRNTEAFF

J gene: TRBJ2-1
clone size: many
V gene: TRBV29-1
D gene: NA
CDR3 DNA: TGCAGCGTTTCAGGGGCCGCCTACAATGAGCAGTTCTTC
CDR3 protein: CSVSGAAYNEQFF

J gene: TRBJ2-7
clone size: few
V gene: TRBV5-4
D gene: NA
CDR3 DNA: TGTGCCAGCAGCCAACAGGGAACCTACGAGCAGTACTTC
CDR3 protein: CASSQQGTYEQYF

J gene: TRBJ2-5
clone size: once
V gene: TRBV5-4
D gene: TRBD1
CDR3 DNA: TGTGCCAGCAGCTTCTTGACAGGGCAAGAGACCCAGTACTTC
CDR3 protein: CASSFLTGQETQYF

J gene: TRBJ2-3
clone size: few
V gene: TRBV7-9
D gene: TRBD2
CDR3 DNA: TGTGCCAGCAGCGTAGGGTCAGCGGGAGTTGAAACAGATACGCAGTATTTT
CDR3 protein: CASSVGSAGVETDTQYF

J gene: TRBJ2-5
clone size: NA
V gene: TRBV28
D gene: TRBD2
CDR3 DNA: TGTGCCAGCAGTCCGTTAGCGGGAGAAGAGACCCAGTACTTC
CDR3 protein: CASSPLAGEETQYF

J gene: TRBJ1-1
clone size: NA
V gene: TRBV5-1
D gene: NA
CDR3 DNA: TGCGCCAGCAGCTTACCAGGATTGAACACTGAAGCTTTCTTT
CDR3 protein: CASSLPGLNTEAFF

J gene: TRBJ1-1
clone size: NA
V gene: TRBV4-2
D gene: NA
CDR3 DNA: TGTGCCAGCAGCCAGGCCGGGACACCGAACACTGAAGCTTTCTTT
CDR3 protein: CASSQAGTPNTEAFF

J gene: TRBJ1-1
clone size: NA
V gene: TRBV9
D gene: TRBD1
CDR3 DNA: TGTGCCAGCAGCAAATACAGGGACAGGAACACTGAAGCTTTCTTT
CDR3 protein: CASSKYRDRNTEAFF

J gene: TRBJ2-3
clone size: NA
V gene: TRBV11-2
D gene: TRBD2
CDR3 DNA: TGTGCCAGCAGCTTAGACGGAGCGGGAGGCACAGATACGCAGTATTTT
CDR3 protein: CASSLDGAGGTDTQYF

J gene: TRBJ1-3
clone size: NA
V gene: TRBV30
D gene: NA
CDR3 DNA: TGTGCCTGGAGTCGCTCTGGAAACACCATATATTTT
CDR3 protein: CAWSRSGNTIYF

J gene: TRBJ2-1
clone size: NA
V gene: TRBV2
D gene: NA
CDR3 DNA: TGTGCCAGCAGGGGCGGGACTCGAGGAATTGAGCAGTTCTTC
CDR3 protein: CASRGGTRGIEQFF

J gene: TRBJ2-2
clone size: NA
V gene: TRBV19
D gene: TRBD2
CDR3 DNA: TGTGCCAGTAGTATTGGACTAGCGGGAGGGTGGAACACCGGGGAGCTGTTTTTT
CDR3 protein: CASSIGLAGGWNTGELFF

J gene: TRBJ2-1
clone size: few
V gene: TRBV18
D gene: NA
CDR3 DNA: TGTGCCAGCTCACCGGACAACAATGAGCAGTTCTTC
CDR3 protein: CASSPDNNEQFF

J gene: TRBJ1-5
clone size: few
V gene: TRBV30
D gene: NA
CDR3 DNA: TGTGCCTGGAGTGTATGGATGGGCTCGGGGGGCAATCAGCCCCAGCATTTT
CDR3 protein: CAWSVWMGSGGNQPQHF

J gene: TRBJ2-5
clone size: few
V gene: TRBV6-5
D gene: TRBD2
CDR3 DNA: TGTGCCAGCAGCCGGACTAGCCAAGAGACCCAGTACTTC
CDR3 protein: CASSRTSQETQYF

J gene: TRBJ2-4
clone size: NA
V gene: TRBV6-5
D gene: NA
CDR3 DNA: TGTGCCAGCAGTTACTCCGGCGGAGGCAAAAACATTCAGTACTTC
CDR3 protein: CASSYSGGGKNIQYF

J gene: TRBJ2-5
clone size: NA
V gene: TRBV5-1
D gene: TRBD1
CDR3 DNA: TGCGCCAGCAGAGCTGGACAGGCCCCCCAAGAGACCCAGTACTTC
CDR3 protein: CASRAGQAPQETQYF

J gene: TRBJ2-1
clone size: few
V gene: TRBV9
D gene: TRBD1
CDR3 DNA: TGTGCCAGCAGCCTACCCGGACAGGCCTACAATGAGCAGTTCTTC
CDR3 protein: CASSLPGQAYNEQFF

J gene: TRBJ2-6
clone size: NA
V gene: TRBV13
D gene: NA
CDR3 DNA: TGTGCCAGCAGCACTCGACAGTCTGGGGCCAACGTCCTGACTTTC
CDR3 protein: CASSTRQSGANVLTF

J gene: TRBJ2-7
clone size: NA
V gene: TRBV29-1
D gene: NA
CDR3 DNA: TGCAGCGTTGGTAGCCAGGGGCAATACGAGCAGTACTTC
CDR3 protein: CSVGSQGQYEQYF

J gene: TRBJ2-7
clone size: NA
V gene: TRBV11-2
D gene: NA
CDR3 DNA: TGTGCCAGCACCGCAGGGGTGGGCGTTGACTACGAGCAGTACTTC
CDR3 protein: CASTAGVGVDYEQYF

J gene: TRBJ2-5
clone size: NA
V gene: TRBV6-5
D gene: NA
CDR3 DNA: TGTGCCAGCAGTCTAGAGGTCCACCAAGAGACCCAGTACTTC
CDR3 protein: CASSLEVHQETQYF

J gene: TRBJ2-7
clone size: NA
V gene: TRBV7-2
D gene: NA
CDR3 DNA: TGTGCCAGCAGGCGCCGGGTCCACGAGCAGTACTTC
CDR3 protein: CASRRRVHEQYF

J gene: TRBJ2-1
clone size: NA
V gene: TRBV7-3
D gene: NA
CDR3 DNA: TGTGCCAGCAGCTTAATACAGACATCCTACAATGAGCAGTTCTTC
CDR3 protein: CASSLIQTSYNEQFF

J gene: TRBJ2-2
clone size: many
V gene: TRBV5-5
D gene: NA
CDR3 DNA: TGTGCCAGCAGCTCCGGGAACACCGGGGAGCTGTTTTTT
CDR3 protein: CASSSGNTGELFF

J gene: TRBJ2-3
clone size: few
V gene: TRBV28
D gene: TRBD1
CDR3 DNA: TGTGCCAGCAGGGACCTTCCGGGACAGGGACCCACAGATACGCAGTATTTT
CDR3 protein: CASRDLPGQGPTDTQYF

J gene: TRBJ2-7
clone size: NA
V gene: TRBV7-2
D gene: NA
CDR3 DNA: TGTGCCAGCAGCTTAGGGGGGGATGCCTATCTCAAGCAGTACTTC
CDR3 protein: CASSLGGDAYLKQYF

J gene: TRBJ2-1
clone size: few
V gene: TRBV5-1
D gene: TRBD1
CDR3 DNA: TGCGCCAGCAGCAGAGGGGACAGGGGTTTCTACAATGAGCAGTTCTTC
CDR3 protein: CASSRGDRGFYNEQFF

J gene: TRBJ2-1
clone size: NA
V gene: TRBV5-1
D gene: TRBD1
CDR3 DNA: TGCGCCAGCAGCTTACAGGGGGTTAGCGGAGACAATGAGCAGTTCTTC
CDR3 protein: CASSLQGVSGDNEQFF

J gene: TRBJ2-7
clone size: NA
V gene: TRBV4-3
D gene: TRBD2
CDR3 DNA: TGCGCCAGCAGCCAAGGCGACCTAGCGGGAGCAGGGCAGTACTTC
CDR3 protein: CASSQGDLAGAGQYF

J gene: TRBJ1-5
clone size: few
V gene: TRBV19
D gene: NA
CDR3 DNA: TGTGCCACCTCGGGACTTTGGGGCAATCAGCCCCAGCATTTT
CDR3 protein: CATSGLWGNQPQHF

J gene: TRBJ2-4
clone size: few
V gene: TRBV29-1
D gene: NA
CDR3 DNA: TGCAGCGCTGGGCTGGAAGCCAAAAACATTCAGTACTTC
CDR3 protein: CSAGLEAKNIQYF

J gene: TRBJ2-7
clone size: NA
V gene: TRBV10-3
D gene: NA
CDR3 DNA: TGTGCCATCAGTGAGCAGGGGGGAGCCTCCTACGAGCAGTACTTC
CDR3 protein: CAISEQGGASYEQYF